This TCR beta chain was sequenced for a study of OX40 agonist ivuxolimab in advanced cancers. V dropped 3 bases and J dropped 8 bases, with 11 bases sitting between them. There are 13 residues in the CDR3. CDR1 and CDR2 (germline): LNHDA, SQIVND (reference sequence). Clones were read by immunoSEQ multiplex PCR, and TCRdb kept only the in-frame ones, dropping some. This sample carries fewer than 65,000 clones, more than 80% of them seen once, and the ten largest clones take 5.4%. Sequenced here: CD4+ or CD8+ T cells sorted from blood, sampled in a trial of the OX40 agonist ivuxolimab. The V gene is TRBV19, the J gene TRBJ2-1; D call uncertain. This TCR was sampled from an adult with an advanced solid tumor such as melanoma, head and neck, liver or kidney cancer. The CDR3 DNA follows: TGTGCCAGTAGTATCGAGGCCATCCATGAGCAGTTCTTC. Translating it yields CASSIEAIHEQFF.